The clone carrying this T cell receptor beta chain was detected many times. Its antigen is as yet unknown. This entry belongs to a study of early T cells in non-severe SARS-CoV-2 infection. Background on the study: Chains stayed unpaired after sequencing of bulk RNA from unsorted whole blood.

Researchers attached unique molecular identifiers to individual cDNA molecules. TCRdb re-derived calls from the 5' RACE reads in MiXCR, one entry per CDR3 protein. Here the sample spans some 77,000 distinct CDR3 sequences, 5% being singletons. Study results and limitations: Reliance on VDJdb matching favored anti-spike CD8 responses; private and CD4 specificities were missed.

The CDR3 is 15 amino acids. Trimming pared 4 bases from V and 2 bases from J, leaving 9 bases between. CDR1 LGHDT and CDR2 YNNKEL come from the germline V gene (reference sequence). The source is an adult who was a healthcare worker with PCR-confirmed SARS-CoV-2 infection or an uninfected control (not recorded which). V is TRBV3-1 and J is TRBJ2-6; a possible D gene is TRBD1 (6 bases). The specimen was whole blood, collected at baseline. The CDR3: CASSLEGAGANVLTF. CDR3 DNA sequence: TGTGCCAGCAGCCTAGAGGGGGCTGGGGCCAACGTCCTGACTTTC.